The 21 T cell receptor beta chains reported below all come from one sample, sequenced in a study of OX40 agonist ivuxolimab in advanced cancers. Libraries were constructed by the immunoSEQ multiplex PCR assay. Entries here come from immuneACCESS through TCRdb and include only in-frame sequences with V and J called. Some clones fail to appear in such tables; in the studies checked, an unresolved V gene covers under half of the shortfall, and the cause of the remainder is unknown. The sample has about 26,000 clones on record, roughly 90% of them singletons. The top ten clonotypes cover under 25% of the sample. The source material was CD4+ or CD8+ T cells sorted from blood, sampled in a trial of the OX40 agonist ivuxolimab. The receptors were gathered from an adult with an advanced solid tumor such as melanoma, head and neck, liver or kidney cancer.

This clone is deemed medium-sized. The rearrangement joins TRBV4-2 to TRBJ1-6; tentatively, D is TRBD1 (5 bases). The CDR3 contains 16 residues. V was trimmed by 0 bases and J by 9 bases, leaving 15 bases between them. The germline gives CDR1 LGHNA, CDR2 YNFKEQ. The CDR3 region has the DNA TGTGCCAGCAGCCAAGATTCCGGGGGAGAGTCTTCACCCCTCCACTTT. Residues: CASSQDSGGESSPLHF.

The chain employs TRBV15 and TRBJ2-1; 9 nucleotides line up with TRBD1. V lost 4 bases, J lost 3 bases, and 4 bases stayed unmatched. The CDR3 is 15 amino acids. The germline V gene has CDR1 LNHNV and CDR2 YYDKDF (reference sequence). CDR3 protein: CATSKPGQGYNEQFF. CDR3 coding DNA: TGTGCCACCAGCAAACCGGGACAGGGCTACAATGAGCAGTTCTTC.

The chain combines TRBV27 with TRBJ2-1; TRBD1 matches 8 bases. In germline, CDR1 is MNHEY, CDR2 SMNVEV (reference sequence). V shed 5 bases, J shed 2 bases, and the junction held 5 bases outside the gene matches. This CDR3 has 15 amino acids. The CDR3 bases are TGTGCCAGCAGTCTTGACAGGGGCCCCTACAATGAGCAGTTCTTC. This encodes CASSLDRGPYNEQFF.

The gene calls are TRBV12-5 and TRBJ1-1; 8 bases fit TRBD1. The V gene end was trimmed by 5 bases and the J gene end by 1 base; junction bases not matched to a gene: 6. The germline gives CDR1 LGHNT, CDR2 FRNRAP. The CDR3 covers 15 residues. CDR3 DNA sequence: TGTGCTAGTGGTGCGACAGGGGCGCCGAACACTGAAGCTTTCTTT. This encodes CASGATGAPNTEAFF. Using reference TRBV12-5 and TRBJ1-1 for the parts outside the CDR3, the full variable domain is DARVTQTPRHKVTEMGQEVTMRCQPILGHNTVFWYRQTMMQGLELLAYFRNRAPLDDSGMPKDRFSAEMPDATLATLKIQPSEPRDSAVYFCASGATGAPNTEAFFGQGTRLTVV.

V and J are TRBV30 and TRBJ2-7; D possibly corresponds to TRBD1 (5 bases). Trimming left V 3 bases short and J 4 bases short, with 19 bases between. The CDR3 has 15 amino acids. Germline-derived CDR1 and CDR2 are GTSNPN and SVGIG (reference sequence). The CDR3 is CAWSFGRQGSYEQYF. In nucleotides, the CDR3 is TGTGCCTGGAGCTTTGGAAGGCAGGGAAGTTACGAGCAGTACTTC. Complete variable domain (other parts from reference TRBV30 and TRBJ2-7): SQTIHQWPATLVQPVGSPLSLECTVEGTSNPNLYWYRQAAGRGLQLLFYSVGIGQISSEVPQNLSASRPQDRQFILSSKKLLLSDSGFYLCAWSFGRQGSYEQYFGPGTRLTVT.

This rearrangement joins TRBV5-4 to TRBJ1-5; D ambiguous. Trimming took 2 bases from V and 0 from J, leaving 6 bases between them. The CDR3 is made up of 14 amino acids. The germline CDR1 and CDR2 sequences are SGHNT and YYREEE (reference sequence). For the CDR3, the DNA is TGTGCCAGCAGCTTAGTCGGTAGCAATCAGCCCCAGCATTTT. Encoded protein: CASSLVGSNQPQHF.

The V gene is TRBV5-1, the J gene TRBJ2-7; D is possibly TRBD2 (5 bases). This CDR3 has 13 amino acids. V lost 0 bases to trimming and J lost 3 bases, with 7 bases between them. Germline V lookup: CDR1 SGHRS, CDR2 YFSETQ. CDR3 bases: TGCGCCAGCAGCTTGGCGGGGTTCTACGAGCAGTACTTC. It yields the protein CASSLAGFYEQYF.

This rearrangement joins TRBV5-1 to TRBJ2-7; possible D gene TRBD2, 6 bases. The ends were cut back, 0 bases at V and 2 bases at J, with 9 bases in the middle. The CDR3 covers 14 residues. CDR1 and CDR2 (germline): SGHRS, YFSETQ. The CDR3, as DNA: TGCGCCAGCAGCTTGGGTGGGAGGCCCTACGAGCAGTACTTC. Translated: CASSLGGRPYEQYF.

V gene TRBV7-3 combines with J gene TRBJ2-7; 11 nucleotides align to TRBD1. After removal of 0 bases from V and 3 bases from J, the junction contained 1 base not matched to a gene. The germline gives CDR1 SGHTA, CDR2 FQGTGA. The CDR3 contains 15 residues. CDR3 nucleotide sequence: TGTGCCAGCAGCTTAACCGGGACAGGGGGCTACGAGCAGTACTTC. Amino acids: CASSLTGTGGYEQYF.

The chain carries TRBV11-2 and TRBJ2-3; D unclear. The germline V and J ends were trimmed by 5 bases and 10 bases, with 16 bases remaining between them. The germline V gene has CDR1 SGHAT and CDR2 FQNNGV. The CDR3 length is 13 residues. The CDR3 bases are TGTGCCAGCAGCATAGGACCCCGACAACCGCAGTATTTT. Its protein is CASSIGPRQPQYF.

This chain joins TRBV4-1 and TRBJ2-3; D not certain. This CDR3 has 11 amino acids. Per germline, CDR1 MGHRA and CDR2 YSYEKL. Trimming took off 5 bases at V and 6 bases at J, with 6 bases between the two ends. This CDR3 is CASSSEDTQYF. In nucleotides, the CDR3 is TGCGCCAGCAGCTCCGAGGATACGCAGTATTTT.

This rearrangement joins TRBV27 to TRBJ1-1; no firm D call. Germline V gene data show CDR1 as MNHEY and CDR2 as SMNVEV (reference sequence). The CDR3 contains 13 residues. The germline V and J ends were trimmed by 4 bases and 2 bases, with 8 bases remaining between them. CDR3 sequence (DNA): TGTGCCAGCAGTTGGGGATTCAACACTGAAGCTTTCTTT. Its protein product is CASSWGFNTEAFF.

CDR3 residues: CSVMGMTPYEQYF. CDR3 DNA: TGCAGCGTCATGGGGATGACTCCCTACGAGCAGTACTTC. The chain has TRBV29-1 and TRBJ2-7, with D unclear. CDR3 size: 13 residues. Trimming shortened V by 6 bases and J by 2 bases, and 14 bases separated the two germline ends. The germline gives CDR1 SQVTM, CDR2 ANQGSEA.

This clone was counted only a few times. The chain recombines TRBV4-3 with TRBJ1-6; maybe TRBD1 (6 bases). V was cut by 1 base and J by 7 bases, with 11 bases left in between. The CDR3 extends over 15 amino acids. Germline V CDR1 and CDR2: LGHNA, YSLEER. CDR3 loop: CASSQGNRVNSPLHF. The CDR3 coding sequence is TGCGCCAGCAGCCAAGGCAACAGGGTGAATTCACCCCTCCACTTT.

The table lists this clone with a few counts. The rearrangement links TRBV28 to TRBJ1-5; D is unresolved. The germline V gene has CDR1 MDHEN and CDR2 SYDVKM. The CDR3 loop spans 15 amino acids. V was cut by 4 bases and J by 3 bases, with 13 bases left in between. CDR3 sequence: CASSSPTVDNQPQHF. Here the CDR3 DNA reads TGTGCCAGCAGTTCCCCAACAGTGGACAATCAGCCCCAGCATTTT.

The chain joins TRBV6-1 to TRBJ1-1; TRBD1 is a possible D gene (5 bases). The germline CDR1 and CDR2 sequences are MNHNS and SASEGT. The CDR3 has 11 amino acids. V lost 5 bases to trimming and J lost 7 bases, with 8 bases between them. DNA of the CDR3: TGTGCCAGCAGTTGGGGCTTTGAAGCTTTCTTT. Its translation: CASSWGFEAFF.

This sequence joins TRBV11-1 and TRBJ2-3; D is undetermined. The CDR3 totals 15 residues. V lost 2 bases and J lost 2, with 11 bases in between. Germline V lookup: CDR1 SGHAT, CDR2 FQDESV (reference sequence). CDR3 nucleotides: TGTGCCAGCAGCTTATACGTCTCCAACACAGATACGCAGTATTTT. Translation gives CASSLYVSNTDTQYF. Filled out from reference TRBV11-1 and TRBJ2-3, the complete variable domain reads EAEVAQSPRYKITEKSQAVAFWCDPISGHATLYWYRQILGQGPELLVQFQDESVVDDSQLPKDRFSAERLKGVDSTLKIQPAELGDSAMYLCASSLYVSNTDTQYFGPGTRLTVL.

The chain is built from TRBV10-1 and TRBJ2-3; 8 nucleotides match TRBD2. V lost 5 bases to trimming and J lost 2 bases; unmatched junction nucleotides: 6. Germline-derived CDR1 and CDR2 are WNHNN and SYGVQD (reference sequence). This CDR3 is built from 15 residues. CDR3 protein: CASSPHSGDTDTQYF. CDR3 bases: TGCGCCAGCAGTCCTCATAGCGGGGACACAGATACGCAGTATTTT.

The chain couples TRBV28 to TRBJ2-5, with 7 nucleotides matching TRBD1. The J call is uncertain, as TRBJ2-7 better fits the DNA end. Germline loops: CDR1 MDHEN, CDR2 SYDVKM. The CDR3 covers 14 residues. CDR3 in DNA: TGTGCCAGCAGTCCCCTGACAGGGTCCTACGAGCAGTACTTC. Translating it yields CASSPLTGSYEQYF.

The rearrangement links TRBV25-1 to TRBJ2-2; the D gene is possibly TRBD1 (5 bases). This CDR3 region has 13 residues. Trimming cost V 7 bases and J 1 base, with 7 bases left between them. The germline gives CDR1 MGHDK, CDR2 SYGVNS. CDR3 sequence reads: CASTRENTGELFF. CDR3 bases: TGTGCCAGCACCAGGGAGAACACCGGGGAGCTGTTTTTT.

The genes are TRBV4-1 and TRBJ2-7, with D unresolved. Per germline, CDR1 MGHRA and CDR2 YSYEKL. V lost 0 bases, J lost 4 bases, and 10 bases lay in between. CDR3 length: 14 residues. CDR3 sequence reads: CASSQDLAVYEQYF. CDR3 coding DNA: TGCGCCAGCAGCCAAGATCTTGCTGTATACGAGCAGTACTTC.